This entry concerns a single TCR beta chain. Here immunoSEQ multiplex PCR was the method, and the copy in TCRdb shows in-frame clones only, minus some. The sample has roughly 55,000 clones, around 90% seen once. CDR3 length equals 13 residues. Trimming cost V 2 bases and J 6 bases, with 10 bases left between them. CDR1 is MRHNA and CDR2 is SNTAGT in the germline V gene. These data originate in a study of T cell responses to AZD1222 COVID-19 vaccine. The sequences come from peripheral blood, collected on day 0 of AZD1222 vaccination. The clonotype comes from an adult in good health. This chain uses TRBV6-4 with TRBJ1-1, with D unresolved. The CDR3 DNA reads TGTGCCAGCAGTGACCGGATTTGGGCTGAAGCTTTCTTT. It is translated as CASSDRIWAEAFF.